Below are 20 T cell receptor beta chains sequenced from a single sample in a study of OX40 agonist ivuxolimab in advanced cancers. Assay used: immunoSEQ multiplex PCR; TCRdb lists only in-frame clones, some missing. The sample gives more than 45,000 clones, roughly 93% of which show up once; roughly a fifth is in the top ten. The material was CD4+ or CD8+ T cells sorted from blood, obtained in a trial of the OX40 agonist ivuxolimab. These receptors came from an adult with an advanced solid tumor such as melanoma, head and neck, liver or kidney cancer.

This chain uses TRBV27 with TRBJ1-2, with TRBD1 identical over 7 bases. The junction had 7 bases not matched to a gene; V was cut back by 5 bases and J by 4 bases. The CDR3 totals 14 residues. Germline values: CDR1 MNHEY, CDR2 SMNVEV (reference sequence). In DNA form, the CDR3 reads TGTGCCAGCAGTCCAACGGGACAGATCTATGGCTACACCTTC. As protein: CASSPTGQIYGYTF.

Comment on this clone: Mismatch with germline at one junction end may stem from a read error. The CDR3: CASSAPDGLGFF. The CDR3 DNA reads TGTGCCAGCAGCGCACCCGACGGGCTAGGTTTCTTC. This chain connects TRBV7-9 to TRBJ2-7; D is ambiguous. The CDR3 loop spans 12 amino acids. Germline-derived CDR1 and CDR2 are SEHNR and FQNEAQ (reference sequence).

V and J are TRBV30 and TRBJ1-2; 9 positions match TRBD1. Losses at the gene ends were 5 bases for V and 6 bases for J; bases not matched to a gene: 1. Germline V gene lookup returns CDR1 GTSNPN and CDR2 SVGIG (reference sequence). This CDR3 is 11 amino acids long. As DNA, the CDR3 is TGTGCCTGGGGGACAGGGAATGGCTACACCTTC. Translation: CAWGTGNGYTF. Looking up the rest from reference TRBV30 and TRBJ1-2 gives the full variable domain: SQTIHQWPATLVQPVGSPLSLECTVEGTSNPNLYWYRQAAGRGLQLLFYSVGIGQISSEVPQNLSASRPQDRQFILSSKKLLLSDSGFYLCAWGTGNGYTFGSGTRLTVV.

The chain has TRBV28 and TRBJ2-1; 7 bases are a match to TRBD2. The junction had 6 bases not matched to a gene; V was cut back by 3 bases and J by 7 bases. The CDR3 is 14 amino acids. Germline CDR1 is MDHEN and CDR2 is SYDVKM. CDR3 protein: CASSFGLEVNEQFF. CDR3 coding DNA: TGTGCCAGCAGTTTTGGACTAGAAGTAAATGAGCAGTTCTTC.

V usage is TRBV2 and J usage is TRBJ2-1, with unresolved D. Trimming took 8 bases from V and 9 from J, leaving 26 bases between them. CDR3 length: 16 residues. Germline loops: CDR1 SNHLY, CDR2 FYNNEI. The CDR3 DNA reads TGTGCCAGCCCTCCAATTTCAAGGTCGCCGTCAGTTGAGCAGTTCTTC. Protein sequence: CASPPISRSPSVEQFF. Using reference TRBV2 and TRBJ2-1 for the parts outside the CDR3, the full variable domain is EPEVTQTPSHQVTQMGQEVILRCVPISNHLYFYWYRQILGQKVEFLVSFYNNEISEKSEIFDDQFSVERPDGSNFTLKIRSTKLEDSAMYFCASPPISRSPSVEQFFGPGTRLTVL.

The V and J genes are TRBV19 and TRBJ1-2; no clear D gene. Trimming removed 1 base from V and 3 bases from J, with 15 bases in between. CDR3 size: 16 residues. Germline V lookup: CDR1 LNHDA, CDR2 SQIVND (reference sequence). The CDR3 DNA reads TGTGCCAGTAGTATAGGTGGCCTCCCAGGTGACTATGGCTACACCTTC. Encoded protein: CASSIGGLPGDYGYTF.

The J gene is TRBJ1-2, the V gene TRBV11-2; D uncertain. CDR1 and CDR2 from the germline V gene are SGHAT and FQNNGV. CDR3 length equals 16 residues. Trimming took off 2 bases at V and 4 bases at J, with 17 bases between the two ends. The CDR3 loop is CASSLRSLTALYGYTF. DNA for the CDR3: TGTGCCAGCAGCTTAAGGTCCCTGACCGCTCTCTATGGCTACACCTTC.

The CDR3 DNA is TGTGCCAGCAGTTTAGGTGAAGCTTTCTTT. It codes for CASSLGEAFF. This chain links TRBV28 with TRBJ1-1; D not certain. The V end lost 2 bases, the J end lost 7 bases, and 2 bases lay between the germline ends. CDR1 and CDR2 (germline): MDHEN, SYDVKM. The length of the CDR3 is 10 residues.

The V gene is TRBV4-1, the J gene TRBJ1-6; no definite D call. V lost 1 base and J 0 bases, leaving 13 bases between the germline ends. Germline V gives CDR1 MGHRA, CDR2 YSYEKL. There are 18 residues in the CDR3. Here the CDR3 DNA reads TGCGCCAGCAGCCAAGTCGGTACCGGGAGCTCCTATAATTCACCCCTCCACTTT. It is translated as CASSQVGTGSSYNSPLHF.

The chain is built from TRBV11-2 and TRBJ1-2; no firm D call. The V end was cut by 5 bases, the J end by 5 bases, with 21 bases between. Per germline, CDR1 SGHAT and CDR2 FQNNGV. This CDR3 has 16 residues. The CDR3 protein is CASSHVGSVFGYGYTF. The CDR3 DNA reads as TGTGCCAGCAGCCACGTTGGTTCTGTTTTTGGGTATGGCTACACCTTC.

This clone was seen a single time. As DNA, the CDR3 is TGTGCCTGGAGTACTGCTGGGGCCAACGTCCTGACTTTC. Residues: CAWSTAGANVLTF. The chain joins TRBV30 to TRBJ2-6; D is undetermined. The CDR3 spans 13 residues. Trimming took 2 bases from V and 2 from J, leaving 4 bases between them. From germline, CDR1 is GTSNPN and CDR2 SVGIG (reference sequence).

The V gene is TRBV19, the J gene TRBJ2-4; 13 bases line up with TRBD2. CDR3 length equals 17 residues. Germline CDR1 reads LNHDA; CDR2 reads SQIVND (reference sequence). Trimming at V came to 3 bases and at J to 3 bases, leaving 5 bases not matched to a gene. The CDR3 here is CASSMWTSGSYKNIQYF. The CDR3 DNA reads TGTGCCAGTAGTATGTGGACTAGCGGGAGCTACAAAAACATTCAGTACTTC.

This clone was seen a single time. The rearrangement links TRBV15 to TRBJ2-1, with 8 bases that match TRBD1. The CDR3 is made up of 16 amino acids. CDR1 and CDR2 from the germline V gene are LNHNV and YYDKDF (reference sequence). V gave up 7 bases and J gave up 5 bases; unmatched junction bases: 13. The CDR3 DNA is TGTGCCACCACCCCCGACAGGGGAGCCTCGGACAATGAGCAGTTCTTC. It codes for CATTPDRGASDNEQFF.

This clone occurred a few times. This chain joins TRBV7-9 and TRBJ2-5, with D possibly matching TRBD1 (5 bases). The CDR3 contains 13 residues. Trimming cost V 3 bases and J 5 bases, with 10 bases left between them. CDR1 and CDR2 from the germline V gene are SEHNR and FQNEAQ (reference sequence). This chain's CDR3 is CASSLGPFETQYF. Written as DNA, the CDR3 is TGTGCCAGCAGCTTGGGGCCTTTTGAGACCCAGTACTTC.

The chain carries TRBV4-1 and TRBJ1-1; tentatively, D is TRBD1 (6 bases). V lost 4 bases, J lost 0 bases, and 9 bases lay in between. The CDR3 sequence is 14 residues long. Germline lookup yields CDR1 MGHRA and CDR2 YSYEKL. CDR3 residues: CASSPTGMNTEAFF. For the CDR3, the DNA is TGCGCCAGCAGCCCTACAGGGATGAACACTGAAGCTTTCTTT.

The CDR3 protein is CASSSSGTGYEQYF. DNA of the CDR3: TGTGCCAGCAGCTCTTCGGGGACAGGGTACGAGCAGTACTTC. The chain couples TRBV6-1 to TRBJ2-7; 9 nucleotides line up with TRBD1. V gave up 6 bases and J gave up 4 bases; unmatched junction bases: 7. The CDR3 spans 14 residues. CDR1 MNHNS and CDR2 SASEGT come from the germline V gene.

CDR3 residues: CASSSPRNYSYNEQFF. CDR3 DNA sequence: TGTGCCAGCAGTTCCCCCAGGAATTACTCCTACAATGAGCAGTTCTTC. This chain joins TRBV28 and TRBJ2-1; no reliable D call. The germline gives CDR1 MDHEN, CDR2 SYDVKM. The CDR3 totals 16 residues. The V gene lost 4 bases and the J gene lost 0 bases, with 13 bases spanning the gap. The full variable domain, its missing parts supplied by reference TRBV28 and TRBJ2-1, is DVKVTQSSRYLVKRTGEKVFLECVQDMDHENMFWYRQDPGLGLRLIYFSYDVKMKEKGDIPEGYSVSREKKERFSLILESASTNQTSMYLCASSSPRNYSYNEQFFGPGTRLTVL.

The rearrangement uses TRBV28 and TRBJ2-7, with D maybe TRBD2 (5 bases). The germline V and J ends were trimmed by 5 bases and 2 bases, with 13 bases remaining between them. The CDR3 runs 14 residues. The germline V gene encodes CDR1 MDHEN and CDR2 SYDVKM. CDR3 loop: CASSLAGSTYEQYF. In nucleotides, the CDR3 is TGTGCCAGCAGTCTCGCGGGCAGCACCTACGAGCAGTACTTC.

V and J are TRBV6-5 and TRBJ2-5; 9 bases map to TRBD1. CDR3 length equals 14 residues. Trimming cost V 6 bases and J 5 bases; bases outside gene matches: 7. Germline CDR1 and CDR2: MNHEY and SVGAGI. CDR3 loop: CASREDRGGETQYF. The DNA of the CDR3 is TGTGCCAGCAGGGAGGACAGGGGAGGGGAGACCCAGTACTTC.

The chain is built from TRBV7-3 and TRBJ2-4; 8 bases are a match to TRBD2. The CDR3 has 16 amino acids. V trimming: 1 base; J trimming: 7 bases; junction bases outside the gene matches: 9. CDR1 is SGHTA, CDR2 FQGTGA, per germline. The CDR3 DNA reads TGTGCCAGCAGCTTAAATGGTCCGCGGGAGGTTAACATTCAGTACTTC. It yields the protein CASSLNGPREVNIQYF.